The subject of this entry is one T cell receptor beta chain. Its antigen remains unknown. This CDR3 contains 13 residues. From germline, CDR1 is SGHAT and CDR2 FQDESV (reference sequence). Unmatched junction bases numbered 9, after V lost 4 bases and J lost 10 bases. The data derive from a study of beta chain features in type 1 diabetes. Study in general: Researchers looked at fewer than 110 million sorted cells across all samples. Findings and limits, study-wide: Patients showed naive, central memory and Treg TCRB repertoires that appeared more similar than those of healthy donors. Shorter TCRB CDR3s, moderately but significantly so, were found in Type 1 diabetes patients in all four CD4+ subsets. A pattern of fewer insertions and more deletions at VDJ junctions was seen in type 1 diabetes patients. Whether HLA type affects TCRB rearrangement stayed undetermined in the present work.

Expressed TCRB transcripts were sequenced, since all the RNA that had been isolated was reverse transcribed. Generated by immunoSEQ multiplex PCR, the TCRdb table keeps only in-frame clones and is missing some. The sample contains fewer than 300,000 clones, roughly 21% of which appear only once. The receptor comes from a woman aged 35 to 49 with type 1 diabetes. V and J are TRBV11-1 and TRBJ1-1; 7 positions agree with TRBD1. The sample comprised naive CD4+ T cells from blood. The CDR3, as DNA: TGTGCCAGCAGCTCGACGTACAGGGGCACAGCTTTCTTT. It codes for CASSSTYRGTAFF.